Listed here are 2 T cell receptor beta chains from one sample, sequenced in a study of T-cell memory formation after mild COVID-19. MiXCR, run by TCRdb on the 5' RACE reads, gives a single entry per CDR3 protein. Among roughly 510,000 distinct CDR3 sequences, roughly 17% were seen once, and the ten largest hold roughly 7.8%. Sequencing input: PBMCs or a T cell subset sorted from them (not recorded which). Receptors were obtained from an adult woman who had mild COVID-19 (a few samples of this study predate the infection). Cell type and time point are not known.

This chain links TRBV25-1 with TRBJ2-7, with 7 bases identical to TRBD2. Unmatched junction bases numbered 8, after V lost 6 bases and J lost 0 bases. The CDR3 covers 15 residues. Germline CDR1 reads MGHDK; CDR2 reads SYGVNS. CDR3 DNA: TGTGCCAGCAGGGTGTTCAGCGGGAACTCCTACGAGCAGTACTTC. Translating it yields CASRVFSGNSYEQYF.

The chain carries TRBV7-2 and TRBJ2-1; TRBD1 agrees at 8 bases. Germline trimming cut 3 bases from V and 4 bases from J; bases unmatched to any gene: 8. CDR3 size: 16 residues. Germline CDR1 and CDR2: SGHTA and FQGNSA. For the CDR3, the DNA is TGTGCCAGCAGCTTCTCAGGGGGCGTGCGGTACAATGAGCAGTTCTTC. As protein: CASSFSGGVRYNEQFF.